The 5 T cell receptor beta chains listed next were all sequenced from one sample in a study of blood T cell repertoires in COVID-19. Assay: immunoSEQ multiplex PCR; the TCRdb copy retains only in-frame clones and omits some. The table shows just under 100,000 clones, with roughly 86% occurring only once. Sequencing was performed on peripheral blood. The receptor source for this set is a woman aged 60-75 years in a cohort sampled during active or convalescent COVID-19.

The genes are TRBV6-6 and TRBJ2-7; the D gene is possibly TRBD2 (7 bases). This CDR3 is built from 12 residues. Germline assignment: CDR1 MNHNY and CDR2 SVGAGI (reference sequence). Trimming removed 6 bases from V and 6 bases from J, with 12 bases in between. CDR3 sequence (DNA): TGTGCCAGCAGGTGGGGGGGCCCCGAGCAGTACTTC. Translating it yields CASRWGGPEQYF.

In nucleotides, the CDR3 is TGCGCCAGCAGCTTGGAGACAGGGGCCCGTTACGAGCAGTACTTC. This translates into CASSLETGARYEQYF. The rearrangement links TRBV5-1 to TRBJ2-7, with 8 bases fitting TRBD1. This CDR3 is 15 amino acids long. Trimming at V came to 0 bases and at J to 4 bases, leaving 6 bases not matched to a gene. Germline lookup yields CDR1 SGHRS and CDR2 YFSETQ.

The V and J genes are TRBV19 and TRBJ2-3, with TRBD1 as a possible D gene (7 bases). The CDR3 is 16 residues long. Germline V gene data show CDR1 as LNHDA and CDR2 as SQIVND (reference sequence). V dropped 5 bases and J dropped 3 bases, with 18 bases sitting between them. CDR3 nucleotide sequence: TGTGCCAGTAGTTCGACAGGGAGGTTGATGACAGATACGCAGTATTTT. The encoded protein is CASSSTGRLMTDTQYF.

The chain carries TRBV9 and TRBJ2-3; 7 bases line up with TRBD2. This CDR3 region has 14 residues. V was pared by 3 bases and J by 5 bases, with 6 bases of the junction left unmatched. Germline values: CDR1 SGDLS, CDR2 YYNGEE. The CDR3 DNA follows: TGTGCCAGCAGCGCCGGACTAGAGATAGATACGCAGTATTTT. It yields the protein CASSAGLEIDTQYF.

The rearrangement uses TRBV3-1 (or the pseudogene TRBV3-2) and TRBJ1-1; 11 bases match TRBD1. This CDR3 spans 16 amino acids. CDR1 and CDR2 (germline): LGHDT, YNNKEL (reference sequence). With 4 bases clipped from V and 2 bases from J, the junction kept 6 bases outside the gene matches. This CDR3 reads CASSLGQGVRNTEAFF. The CDR3 DNA sequence: TGTGCCAGCAGCCTGGGACAGGGGGTTCGAAACACTGAAGCTTTCTTT.